This T cell receptor (beta chain) was profiled in a study of Ad26.COV2.S vaccination and SARS-CoV-2 variants. At the level of the study: Dosing was one shot or two shots 56 days apart.

Treatment described: around 19 received Ad26.COV2.S at low or high dose, single or two shots; 5 received placebo; per-sample allocation not given. Samples were taken on day 63 after the first vaccine or placebo injection. General study points: Substantial post-vaccination breadth of spike-specific CD8+ and CD4+ T cell responses was reported. Those who received the vaccine showed greater spike-specific TCR breadth than those given placebo. Estimates derived from TCR breadth and depth analyses may have underestimated total T cell responses.

With respect to this clone: No antigen is known for it.

Assay: immunoSEQ multiplex PCR; the TCRdb copy retains only in-frame clones and omits some. This table holds about 460,000 clones, roughly nine tenths found once. The CDR3 is made up of 16 amino acids. Germline CDR1 and CDR2: KGHSH and LQKENI. The V and J ends lost 5 bases and 7 bases, in that order; junction bases with no gene match: 7. The chain joins TRBV18 to TRBJ2-1; the match to TRBD2 covers 14 bases. The material was peripheral blood, obtained in a trial of Ad26.COV2.S vaccine versus placebo. This clonotype originated in a person between 18 and 65 years old who received the Ad26.COV2.S COVID-19 vaccine or a placebo. CDR3 sequence reads: CASSSPGLAGVNEQFF. The CDR3, as DNA: TGTGCCAGCTCATCGCCGGGACTAGCGGGAGTTAATGAGCAGTTCTTC. The full variable domain, rest sourced from reference TRBV18 and TRBJ2-1, is NAGVMQNPRHLVRRRGQEARLRCSPMKGHSHVYWYRQLPEEGLKFMVYLQKENIIDESGMPKERFSAEFPKEGPSILRIQQVVRGDSAAYFCASSSPGLAGVNEQFFGPGTRLTVL.